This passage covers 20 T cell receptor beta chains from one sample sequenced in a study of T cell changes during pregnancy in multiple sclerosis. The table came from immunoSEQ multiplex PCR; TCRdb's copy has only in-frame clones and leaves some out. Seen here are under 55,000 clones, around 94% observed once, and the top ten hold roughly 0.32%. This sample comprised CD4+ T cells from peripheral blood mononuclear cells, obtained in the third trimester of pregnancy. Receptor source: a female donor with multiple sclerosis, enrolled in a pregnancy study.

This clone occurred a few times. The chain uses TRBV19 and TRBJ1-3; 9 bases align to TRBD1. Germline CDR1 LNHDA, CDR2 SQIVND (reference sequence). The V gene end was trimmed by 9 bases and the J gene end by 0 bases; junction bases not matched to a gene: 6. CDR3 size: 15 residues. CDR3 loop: CASGPGQGSGNTIYF. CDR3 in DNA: TGTGCCAGCGGCCCGGGACAGGGCTCTGGAAACACCATATATTTT.

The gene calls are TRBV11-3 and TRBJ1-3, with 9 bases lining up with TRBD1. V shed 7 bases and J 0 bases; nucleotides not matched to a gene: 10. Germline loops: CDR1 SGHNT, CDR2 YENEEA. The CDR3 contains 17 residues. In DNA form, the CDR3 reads TGTGCCAGCACTCGGGCGGGACAGGGTAACTCTGGAAACACCATATATTTT. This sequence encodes CASTRAGQGNSGNTIYF.

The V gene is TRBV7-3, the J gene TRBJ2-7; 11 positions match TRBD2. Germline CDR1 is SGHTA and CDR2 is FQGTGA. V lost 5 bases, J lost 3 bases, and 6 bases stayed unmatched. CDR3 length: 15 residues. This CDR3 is CASSPIAGGVYEQYF. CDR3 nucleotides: TGTGCCAGCAGCCCGATAGCGGGAGGGGTCTACGAGCAGTACTTC.

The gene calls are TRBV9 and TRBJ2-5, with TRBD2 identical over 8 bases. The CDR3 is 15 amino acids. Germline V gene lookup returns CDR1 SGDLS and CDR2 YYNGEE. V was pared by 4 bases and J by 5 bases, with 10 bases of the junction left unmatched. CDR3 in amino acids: CASSSSGVGRETQYF. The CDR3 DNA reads TGTGCCAGCAGCAGTAGCGGGGTAGGGAGGGAGACCCAGTACTTC.

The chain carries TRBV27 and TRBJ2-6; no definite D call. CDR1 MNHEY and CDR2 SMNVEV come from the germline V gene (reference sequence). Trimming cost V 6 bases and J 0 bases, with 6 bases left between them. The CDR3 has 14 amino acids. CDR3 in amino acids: CASRSYSGANVLTF. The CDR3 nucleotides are TGTGCCAGCAGATCGTACTCTGGGGCCAACGTCCTGACTTTC.

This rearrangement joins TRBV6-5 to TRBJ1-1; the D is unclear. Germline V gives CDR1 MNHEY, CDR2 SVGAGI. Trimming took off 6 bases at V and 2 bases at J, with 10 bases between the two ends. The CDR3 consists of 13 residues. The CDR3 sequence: CASSSRGNTEAFF. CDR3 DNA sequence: TGTGCCAGCAGCAGTCGGGGAAACACTGAAGCTTTCTTT.

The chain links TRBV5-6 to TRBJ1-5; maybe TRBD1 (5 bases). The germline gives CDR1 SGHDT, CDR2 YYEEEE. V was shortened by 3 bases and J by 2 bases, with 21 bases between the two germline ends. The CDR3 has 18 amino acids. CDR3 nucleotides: TGTGCCAGCAGCTCGGCAGGGAGGGGTGGCAGTGGCAATCAGCCCCAGCATTTT. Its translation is CASSSAGRGGSGNQPQHF.

CDR3 nucleotide sequence: TGTGCCAGCAGTGAGTTCGGGACAGGGGGGAAAAAACTGTTTTTT. Protein: CASSEFGTGGKKLFF. The chain has TRBV6-1 and TRBJ1-4, with 11 bases that match TRBD1. V lost 3 bases and J lost 9; bases outside the gene matches: 6. CDR1 is MNHNS, CDR2 SASEGT, per germline. This CDR3 has 15 amino acids.

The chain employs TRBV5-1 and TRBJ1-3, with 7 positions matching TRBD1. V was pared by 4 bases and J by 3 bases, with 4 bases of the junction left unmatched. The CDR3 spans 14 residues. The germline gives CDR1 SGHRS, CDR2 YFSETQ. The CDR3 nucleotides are TGCGCCAGCAGCGAAGGGGACAGTGGAAACACCATATATTTT. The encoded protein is CASSEGDSGNTIYF.

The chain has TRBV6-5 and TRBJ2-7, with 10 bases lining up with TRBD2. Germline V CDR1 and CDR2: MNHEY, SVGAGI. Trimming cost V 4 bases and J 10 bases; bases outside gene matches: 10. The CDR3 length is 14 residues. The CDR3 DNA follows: TGTGCCAGCAGTTCGGGACTAGCGACCTCAATACAGTACTTC. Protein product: CASSSGLATSIQYF.

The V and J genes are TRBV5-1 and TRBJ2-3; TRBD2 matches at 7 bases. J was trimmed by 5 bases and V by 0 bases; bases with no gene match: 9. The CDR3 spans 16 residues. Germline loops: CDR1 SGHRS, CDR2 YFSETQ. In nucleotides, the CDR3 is TGCGCCAGCAGCTTGGGGGACTACCCTCACTTAGATACGCAGTATTTT. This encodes CASSLGDYPHLDTQYF.

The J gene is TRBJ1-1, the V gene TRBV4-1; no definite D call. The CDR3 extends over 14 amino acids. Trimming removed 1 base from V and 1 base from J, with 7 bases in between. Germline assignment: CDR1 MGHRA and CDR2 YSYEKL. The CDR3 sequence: CASSQVSRNTEAFF. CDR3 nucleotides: TGCGCCAGCAGCCAAGTATCCAGGAACACTGAAGCTTTCTTT.

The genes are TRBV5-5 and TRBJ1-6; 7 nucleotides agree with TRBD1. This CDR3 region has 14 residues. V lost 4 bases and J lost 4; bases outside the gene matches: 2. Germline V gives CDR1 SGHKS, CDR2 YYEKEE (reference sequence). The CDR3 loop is CASSGDSYNSPLHF. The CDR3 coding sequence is TGTGCCAGCAGCGGGGACAGTTATAATTCACCCCTCCACTTT.

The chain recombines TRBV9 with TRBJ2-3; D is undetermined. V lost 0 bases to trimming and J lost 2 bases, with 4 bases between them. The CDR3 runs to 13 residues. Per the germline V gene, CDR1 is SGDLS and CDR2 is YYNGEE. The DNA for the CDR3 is TGTGCCAGCAGCGTAGCAAACACAGATACGCAGTATTTT. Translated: CASSVANTDTQYF.

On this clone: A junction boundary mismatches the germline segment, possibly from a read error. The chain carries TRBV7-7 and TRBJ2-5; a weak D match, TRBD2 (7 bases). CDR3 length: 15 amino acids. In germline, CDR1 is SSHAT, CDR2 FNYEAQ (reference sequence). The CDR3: CASSLTGRVGETQYF. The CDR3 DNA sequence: TGTGCTAGCAGCCTTACAGGGAGGGTCGGCGAGACCCAGTACTTC. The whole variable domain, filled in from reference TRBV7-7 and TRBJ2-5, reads GAGVSQSPRYKVTKRGQDVTLRCDPISSHATLYWYQQALGQGPEFLTYFNYEAQPDKSGLPSDRFSAERPEGSISTLTIQRTEQRDSAMYRCASSLTGRVGETQYFGPGTRLLVL.

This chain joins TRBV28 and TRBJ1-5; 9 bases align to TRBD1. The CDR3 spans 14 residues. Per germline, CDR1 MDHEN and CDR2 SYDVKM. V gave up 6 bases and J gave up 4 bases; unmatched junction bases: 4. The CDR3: CASSYGTGNQPQHF. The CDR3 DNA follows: TGTGCCAGCAGCTATGGGACAGGGAATCAGCCCCAGCATTTT. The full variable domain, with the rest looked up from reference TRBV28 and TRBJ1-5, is DVKVTQSSRYLVKRTGEKVFLECVQDMDHENMFWYRQDPGLGLRLIYFSYDVKMKEKGDIPEGYSVSREKKERFSLILESASTNQTSMYLCASSYGTGNQPQHFGDGTRLSIL.

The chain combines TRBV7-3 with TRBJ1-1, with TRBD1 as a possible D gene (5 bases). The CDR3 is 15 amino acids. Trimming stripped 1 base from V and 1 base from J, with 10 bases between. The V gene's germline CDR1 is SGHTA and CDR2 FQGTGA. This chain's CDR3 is CASSLMSQGNTEAFF. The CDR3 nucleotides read TGTGCCAGCAGCTTAATGTCCCAGGGGAACACTGAAGCTTTCTTT.

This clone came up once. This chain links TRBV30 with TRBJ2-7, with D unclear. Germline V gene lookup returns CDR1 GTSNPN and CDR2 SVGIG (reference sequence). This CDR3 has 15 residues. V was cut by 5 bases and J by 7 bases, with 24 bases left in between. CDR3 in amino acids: CAWSWPETGSSEQYF. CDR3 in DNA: TGTGCCTGGTCTTGGCCGGAGACTGGATCTAGTGAGCAGTACTTC.

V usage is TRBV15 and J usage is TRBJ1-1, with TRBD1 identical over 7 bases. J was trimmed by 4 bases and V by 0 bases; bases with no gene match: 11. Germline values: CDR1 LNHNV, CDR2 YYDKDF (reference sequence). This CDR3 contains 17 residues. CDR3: CATSRDYPQGVATEAFF. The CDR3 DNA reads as TGTGCCACCAGCAGAGATTATCCGCAGGGGGTAGCCACTGAAGCTTTCTTT.

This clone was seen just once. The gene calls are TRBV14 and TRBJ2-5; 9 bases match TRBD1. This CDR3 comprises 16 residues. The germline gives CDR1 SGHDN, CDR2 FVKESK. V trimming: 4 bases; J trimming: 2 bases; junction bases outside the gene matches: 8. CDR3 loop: CASSRGDRVAQETQYF. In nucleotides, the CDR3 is TGTGCCAGCAGCCGAGGGGACAGGGTCGCGCAAGAGACCCAGTACTTC. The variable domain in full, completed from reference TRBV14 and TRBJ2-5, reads EAGVTQFPSHSVIEKGQTVTLRCDPISGHDNLYWYRRVMGKEIKFLLHFVKESKQDESGMPNNRFLAERTGGTYSTLKVQPAELEDSGVYFCASSRGDRVAQETQYFGPGTRLLVL.